The entry that follows covers one TCR beta chain sequence. The junction had 5 bases not matched to a gene; V was cut back by 5 bases and J by 7 bases. The V gene's germline CDR1 is SGHRS and CDR2 YFSETQ. The CDR3 runs 13 residues. Measured with immunoSEQ multiplex PCR; TCRdb has only the in-frame clones, and not every one. Seen here are about 120,000 clones, roughly 92% observed once, and the top ten hold less than 7.5%. The data stem from a study of T cell changes during pregnancy in multiple sclerosis. The sequences come from peripheral blood, collected before pregnancy. The sequence derives from a female donor with multiple sclerosis, enrolled in a pregnancy study. This chain connects TRBV5-1 to TRBJ2-1; 8 nucleotides match TRBD2. CDR3 region: CASSYGLANEQFF. CDR3 nucleotides: TGCGCCAGCAGTTATGGACTAGCAAATGAGCAGTTCTTC.